The TCR beta chain described here comes from a study of blood T cell repertoires in COVID-19. Looking at the study overall: Whether acute or convalescent, the COVID-19 samples came from the United States, Italy and Spain. PBMCs, B-cell-depleted T cells, or T cells provided the cDNA or gDNA that made up the material.

TCRdb keeps only in-frame clones here, not all; method: immunoSEQ multiplex PCR. The sample includes about 27,000 clones, roughly four fifths seen only once; the top ten take 25%. With respect to this clone: At the DNA level, this CDR3 is encoded by other sequences in the same sample as well.

V lost 1 base, J lost 3 bases, and 1 base stayed unmatched. Germline assignment: CDR1 LNHNV and CDR2 YYDKDF (reference sequence). The CDR3 runs 14 residues. The sequence came from a man between 65 and 85 years old with active COVID-19. The rearrangement joins TRBV15 to TRBJ2-3; 7 bases line up with TRBD2. The material sequenced was peripheral blood. The CDR3 spells CATSRGTRTDTQYF. CDR3 nucleotides: TGTGCCACCAGCAGAGGGACTAGGACAGATACGCAGTATTTT.